This section outlines one T cell receptor (beta chain) sequence together with its context. Sequenced by immunoSEQ multiplex PCR; TCRdb stores in-frame clones only, minus some. In the table there are over 100,000 clones, 80% to 90% of which are singletons. This record comes from a study of blood T cell repertoires in COVID-19. The CDR3 consists of 19 residues. Sequencing was performed on peripheral blood. The genes are TRBV21-1 and TRBJ2-5; the D segment call TRBD1 is taken from the table without a DNA check. TRBV21-1 is a recognized pseudogene. This clonotype was sampled from a human donor in a cohort sampled during active COVID-19. The CDR3 nucleotides read TGTGCCAGCAGCAAAGGGAGACAGGGCTGGGCTCCGCCGCAAGAGACCCAGTACTTC. Translating it yields CASSKGRQGWAPPQETQYF.